The clone carrying this TCR beta chain was seen only a few times. Its antigen is not known. Unique molecular identifiers featured in how the TCRbeta library was prepared. From the PCR reads, TCRdb called clonotypes with MiXCR, one entry per CDR3 protein. The sample consists of hundreds of thousands of distinct CDR3 sequences, roughly 23% of them appearing once. The data belong to a study of T-cell reconstitution after alpha-beta-depleted transplantation in children. Study-wide findings and caveats: Reportedly, only several hundred clones from non-depleted graft cells drove alpha-beta T-cell counts at about two months.

The CDR3 consists of 11 residues. Germline assignment: CDR1 SQVTM and CDR2 ANQGSEA. Deletions cut 8 bases from V and 8 bases from J, with 15 bases between. This material consisted of PBMCs, mostly from graft donor cells, taken 360 days after TCRalphabeta/CD19-depleted stem cell transplant. This clonotype was obtained from a boy in the first two years of life who had a stem cell transplant for acute myeloid leukemia, so the T cells may come from the graft donor. The chain has TRBV29-1 and TRBJ2-5; possibly TRBD1 for D (6 bases). The CDR3 nucleotides are TGCAGCATACTTATCAGGGGTACCCAGTACTTC. This translates into CSILIRGTQYF.